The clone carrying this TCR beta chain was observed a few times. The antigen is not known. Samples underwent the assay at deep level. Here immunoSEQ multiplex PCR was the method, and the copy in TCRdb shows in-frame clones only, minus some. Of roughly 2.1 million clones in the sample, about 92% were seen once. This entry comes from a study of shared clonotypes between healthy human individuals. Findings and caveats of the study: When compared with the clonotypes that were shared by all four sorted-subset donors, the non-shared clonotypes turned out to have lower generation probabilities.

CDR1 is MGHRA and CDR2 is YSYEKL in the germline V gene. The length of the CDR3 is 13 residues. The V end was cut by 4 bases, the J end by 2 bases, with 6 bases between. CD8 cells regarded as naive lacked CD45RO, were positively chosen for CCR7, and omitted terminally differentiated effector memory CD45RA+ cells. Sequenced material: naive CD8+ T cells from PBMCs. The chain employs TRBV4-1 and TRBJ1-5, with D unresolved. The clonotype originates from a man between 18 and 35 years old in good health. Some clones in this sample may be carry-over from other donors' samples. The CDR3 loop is CASSLSGNQPQHF. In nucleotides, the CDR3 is TGCGCCAGCAGCCTCTCGGGCAATCAGCCCCAGCATTTT.